These 28 T cell receptor beta chains were sequenced from one sample in a study of CD8 T cells in ankylosing spondylitis. One entry per CDR3 protein, called by TCRdb with MiXCR from the 5' RACE reads. This sample yields just over 350,000 distinct CDR3 sequences, of which roughly 20% are seen a single time; over 10% belongs to the top ten. The sequencing input was blood, either unsorted or a sorted T cell fraction (not recorded which). All receptors derive from a male donor with ankylosing spondylitis or in good health (not recorded which).

This clonotype was recorded a few times. The genes are TRBV15 and TRBJ1-1, with D possibly being TRBD1 (5 bases). The V end was cut by 5 bases, the J end by 4 bases, with 5 bases between. This CDR3 spans 11 amino acids. The germline CDR1 and CDR2 sequences are LNHNV and YYDKDF (reference sequence). The CDR3 spells CATSQGTEAFF. The CDR3, as DNA: TGTGCCACCAGCCAGGGCACTGAAGCTTTCTTT.

The chain is built from TRBV12-3 or TRBV12-4 and TRBJ2-7; the match to TRBD1 covers 10 bases. The ends lost 4 bases at V and 2 bases at J; junction bases unmatched: 14. This CDR3 comprises 18 residues. The DNA of the CDR3 is TGTGCCAGCAGTTCCGGGACAGGGGAACACCTAAGAGCCTACGAGCAGTACTTC. This translates into CASSSGTGEHLRAYEQYF.

In the case of this clonotype: Its ends do not fully match the called genes, so a read error is possible. J is TRBJ2-7 and V is TRBV11-2; 7 bases map to TRBD1. This CDR3 has 17 amino acids. Germline V gene lookup returns CDR1 SGHAT and CDR2 FQNNGV. Written as DNA, the CDR3 is TGTGCCAGCAGCTTACGACCCGGGACAGTTTTCCCCTACGAGCAGTACTTT. Translated, it gives CASSLRPGTVFPYEQYF.

The chain recombines TRBV18 with TRBJ2-7; D remains unclear. Per the germline V gene, CDR1 is KGHSH and CDR2 is LQKENI. The CDR3 is 14 residues long. Trimming cost V 3 bases and J 6 bases, with 15 bases left between them. The DNA of the CDR3 is TGTGCCAGCTCACCGGAACGCGTGTCGGCCGAGCAGTACTTC. Protein: CASSPERVSAEQYF.

The chain couples TRBV12-3 or TRBV12-4 to TRBJ2-5; tentatively, D is TRBD1 (6 bases). V was pared by 0 bases and J by 4 bases, with 12 bases between. The CDR3 has 15 amino acids. CDR3 nucleotides: TGTGCCAGCAGTTTAGCTGGGCAGGGGATAGAGACCCAGTACTTC. Protein sequence: CASSLAGQGIETQYF.

In this sample, this clonotype turned up once. CDR3 protein: CASNPKRQGWDTQYF. DNA for the CDR3: TGTGCCAGCAATCCGAAAAGACAGGGATGGGATACGCAGTATTTT. The V and J genes are TRBV2 and TRBJ2-3, with TRBD1 matching 7 bases. CDR1 SNHLY and CDR2 FYNNEI come from the germline V gene. The J segment lost 6 bases and the V segment lost 7 bases, leaving 13 bases of the junction unmatched. The CDR3 spans 15 residues.

This clonotype was seen more than once but under ten times. The genes are TRBV7-2 and TRBJ2-5; D ambiguous. The germline V and J ends were trimmed by 5 bases and 0 bases, with 19 bases remaining between them. Germline values: CDR1 SGHTA, CDR2 FQGNSA. CDR3 length equals 17 residues. Written as DNA, the CDR3 is TGTGCCAGCAGCCCAAAGGACCCTTGGGTATACCAAGAGACCCAGTACTTC. Its translation: CASSPKDPWVYQETQYF.

This clonotype was picked up a small number of times. The chain combines TRBV4-1 with TRBJ2-3; 9 bases agree with TRBD2. CDR1 and CDR2 from the germline V gene are MGHRA and YSYEKL. V dropped 0 bases and J dropped 0; count of bases not matched to a gene: 16. The CDR3 has 21 amino acids. The CDR3: CASSQEGGGASGIYSTDTQYF. In DNA form, the CDR3 reads TGCGCCAGCAGCCAAGAGGGTGGGGGGGCTAGCGGGATTTATAGCACAGATACGCAGTATTTT.

The table lists this clonotype with a few counts. This chain links TRBV21-1 with TRBJ2-7. TRBV21-1 is labeled a pseudogene. The CDR3 contains 13 residues. For the CDR3, the DNA is TGTGCCAGCAGCAAAAGGACCTCCTACGAGCAGTACTTC. It encodes CASSKRTSYEQYF.

This clonotype was observed at least ten times. The rearrangement joins TRBV11-2 to TRBJ2-2; the D is unclear. Germline CDR1 is SGHAT and CDR2 is FQNNGV. The CDR3 runs 12 residues. Trimming removed 3 bases from V and 3 bases from J, with 2 bases in between. This CDR3 reads CASSFYTGELFF. DNA for the CDR3: TGTGCCAGCAGCTTTTACACCGGGGAGCTGTTTTTT.

The chain couples TRBV7-9 to TRBJ2-1; tentatively, D is TRBD2 (6 bases). Germline V lookup: CDR1 SEHNR, CDR2 FQNEAQ (reference sequence). Trimming removed 1 base from V and 5 bases from J, with 9 bases in between. The CDR3 is made up of 14 amino acids. This CDR3 is CASSLGWEDNEQFF. The CDR3 bases are TGTGCCAGCAGCTTAGGCTGGGAGGACAATGAGCAGTTCTTC.

This clonotype showed up just a few times. The rearrangement uses TRBV12-3 or TRBV12-4 and TRBJ2-5; D is possibly TRBD1 or TRBD2 (6 bases each). This CDR3 spans 15 amino acids. V shed 5 bases and J shed 5 bases, with 18 bases lying between them. The CDR3 is CASSTRDRGRETQYF. The CDR3 nucleotides are TGTGCCAGCAGTACAAGGGACCGGGGGCGGGAGACCCAGTACTTC.

This clonotype came up a few times. The gene calls are TRBV20-1 and TRBJ2-3, with 14 nucleotides matching TRBD2. Germline V gene lookup returns CDR1 DFQATT and CDR2 SNEGSKA (reference sequence). Losses at the gene ends were 0 bases for V and 4 bases for J; bases not matched to a gene: 3. This CDR3 spans 16 amino acids. The CDR3 DNA sequence: TGCAGTGCTAGAGAGAGACTAGCGGGGGGGCCAGATACGCAGTATTTT. Protein sequence: CSARERLAGGPDTQYF.

This clonotype was counted a few times. The rearrangement uses TRBV20-1 and TRBJ2-2; D might be TRBD1 (6 bases). CDR3 size: 15 residues. The germline CDR1 and CDR2 sequences are DFQATT and SNEGSKA (reference sequence). Trimming removed 0 bases at V and 0 bases at J, with 8 bases between. This CDR3 is CSARDGQTNTGELFF. The DNA of the CDR3 is TGCAGTGCTAGAGATGGACAGACGAACACCGGGGAGCTGTTTTTT.

This clonotype was found a few times. The V call is TRBV29-1, the J call TRBJ1-2; D may be TRBD1 (6 bases). The germline V and J ends were trimmed by 3 bases and 8 bases, with 19 bases remaining between them. CDR1 and CDR2 from the germline V gene are SQVTM and ANQGSEA. There are 14 residues in the CDR3. Written as DNA, the CDR3 is TGCAGCGTTGATACCCCAGGGGCCTCTTTAGGCTACACCTTC. This codes for CSVDTPGASLGYTF.

The sample holds a few counts of this clonotype. The chain uses TRBV6-5 and TRBJ2-7, with 7 bases fitting TRBD1. The V and J ends lost 4 bases and 3 bases, in that order; junction bases with no gene match: 6. This CDR3 has 14 residues. Germline CDR1 is MNHEY and CDR2 is SVGAGI. The chain's CDR3 is CASSWGQLHYEQYF. In DNA form, the CDR3 reads TGTGCCAGCAGTTGGGGACAGCTACACTACGAGCAGTACTTC.

The gene calls are TRBV9 and TRBJ2-3; D unclear. Germline V lookup: CDR1 SGDLS, CDR2 YYNGEE. The CDR3 loop spans 13 amino acids. V lost 0 bases and J 4 bases, leaving 6 bases between the germline ends. CDR3 bases: TGTGCCAGCAGCGTAGCGGAGCCAGATACGCAGTATTTT. This codes for CASSVAEPDTQYF.

This clonotype turned up a few times. The chain joins TRBV3-1 to TRBJ2-3, with TRBD2 identical over 10 bases. CDR1 is LGHDT and CDR2 is YNNKEL in the germline V gene (reference sequence). Germline trimming cut 5 bases from V and 5 bases from J; bases unmatched to any gene: 7. CDR3 length equals 15 residues. CDR3: CASSETSGAGDTQYF. In DNA, the CDR3 is TGTGCCAGCAGCGAAACTAGCGGGGCGGGAGATACGCAGTATTTT.

This clonotype was seen ten or more times. This rearrangement joins TRBV7-2 to TRBJ2-7; TRBD2 agrees at 8 bases. V lost 5 bases to trimming and J lost 2 bases; unmatched junction nucleotides: 8. This CDR3 has 15 amino acids. Germline-derived CDR1 and CDR2 are SGHTA and FQGNSA. Here the CDR3 DNA reads TGTGCCAGCAGCGTAATAGCGGGAACGACCTACGAGCAGTACTTC. It specifies CASSVIAGTTYEQYF. The complete variable domain, with remaining parts taken from reference TRBV7-2 and TRBJ2-7, reads GAGVSQSPSNKVTEKGKDVELRCDPISGHTALYWYRQSLGQGLEFLIYFQGNSAPDKSGLPSDRFSAERTGGSVSTLTIQRTQQEDSAVYLCASSVIAGTTYEQYFGPGTRLTVT.

There are a few counts of this clonotype. CDR3 DNA sequence: TGCAGCGTCCGGACAGATGCCTACGAGCAGTACTTC. Protein sequence: CSVRTDAYEQYF. V is TRBV29-1 and J is TRBJ2-7; D possibly corresponds to TRBD1 (6 bases). The V end lost 6 bases, the J end lost 2 bases, and 11 bases lay between the germline ends. This CDR3 comprises 12 residues. The germline V gene has CDR1 SQVTM and CDR2 ANQGSEA.

This chain joins TRBV9 and TRBJ2-1, with TRBD1 matching over 8 bases. This CDR3 has 16 amino acids. The J segment lost 6 bases and the V segment lost 0 bases, leaving 8 bases of the junction unmatched. Germline V gene sequence: CDR1 SGDLS, CDR2 YYNGEE. The CDR3: CASSVGGRGLGNEQFF. Written as DNA, the CDR3 is TGTGCCAGCAGCGTAGGGGGCAGGGGGCTCGGCAATGAGCAGTTCTTC.

The chain employs TRBV20-1 and TRBJ2-1; 10 bases line up with TRBD2. J gave up 8 bases and V 4 bases, and 5 bases lay outside the gene matches. CDR1 is DFQATT, CDR2 SNEGSKA, per germline (reference sequence). The CDR3 consists of 13 residues. The CDR3 nucleotides are TGCAGTGCTAAGCGGGGGGGCAACCATGAGCAGTTCTTC. Its protein is CSAKRGGNHEQFF.

The gene calls are TRBV29-1 and TRBJ2-7; D ambiguous. The CDR3 sequence is 14 residues long. V gave up 4 bases and J gave up 2 bases, with 15 bases separating them. The germline gives CDR1 SQVTM, CDR2 ANQGSEA. CDR3 sequence: CSVVETPTPYEQYF. The CDR3 nucleotides read TGCAGCGTTGTCGAGACACCGACCCCCTACGAGCAGTACTTC.

The chain recombines TRBV5-6 with TRBJ2-1; D is perhaps TRBD1 (6 bases). Germline assignment: CDR1 SGHDT and CDR2 YYEEEE. V was clipped by 3 bases and J by 0 bases, with 10 bases between them. The CDR3 consists of 15 residues. The CDR3 is CASSYRVNSYNEQFF. The CDR3 DNA reads TGTGCCAGCAGCTACAGGGTTAACTCCTACAATGAGCAGTTCTTC.

This clonotype was counted a few times. J is TRBJ2-7 and V is TRBV6-1; 7 bases fit TRBD2. This CDR3 contains 15 residues. Germline V gives CDR1 MNHNS, CDR2 SASEGT. The J segment lost 3 bases and the V segment lost 4 bases, leaving 9 bases of the junction unmatched. The CDR3 nucleotides read TGTGCCAGCAGTGGGTTCGCGGGGGTCTACTACGAGCAGTACTTC. Amino acids: CASSGFAGVYYEQYF.

The CDR3 loop is CASSLLGDGRSTDTQYF. The CDR3 nucleotides are TGTGCCAGCAGCTTGCTGGGCGACGGACGAAGCACAGATACGCAGTATTTT. V is TRBV5-5 and J is TRBJ2-3, with D uncertain. This CDR3 is 17 amino acids long. V lost 1 base and J 0 bases, leaving 15 bases between the germline ends. The V gene's germline CDR1 is SGHKS and CDR2 YYEKEE (reference sequence).

This clonotype turned up a few times. This rearrangement joins TRBV20-1 to TRBJ1-2; D unresolved. The length of the CDR3 is 14 residues. V lost 3 bases, J lost 4 bases, and 15 bases lay in between. Germline V gene sequence: CDR1 DFQATT, CDR2 SNEGSKA (reference sequence). The CDR3 DNA follows: TGCAGTGCTAGTGACTTTGGGAGTCCCTATGGCTACACCTTC. It specifies CSASDFGSPYGYTF.

The chain combines TRBV20-1 with TRBJ2-3; 9 bases are shared with TRBD2. Germline CDR1 is DFQATT and CDR2 is SNEGSKA (reference sequence). The CDR3 runs to 16 residues. V lost 0 bases to trimming and J lost 2 bases; unmatched junction nucleotides: 6. The chain's CDR3 is CSARDPGLANTDTQYF. The CDR3 DNA reads TGCAGTGCTAGAGATCCGGGACTAGCCAACACAGATACGCAGTATTTT.